Presented here are 27 T cell receptor beta chains from one specimen sequenced in a study of shared clonotypes between healthy human individuals. Measured with immunoSEQ multiplex PCR; TCRdb has only the in-frame clones, and not every one. This table has millions of clones, around 96% appearing once. Positive CCR7 selection of CD45RO-negative cells yielded the naive CD8 cells, and terminally differentiated effector memory CD45RA+ cells were excluded. The sequenced material came from naive CD8+ T cells sorted from blood. These receptors came from a man younger than 35 in good health.

The V and J genes are TRBV27 and TRBJ2-7, with 8 bases that match TRBD1. Trimming cost V 4 bases and J 7 bases; bases outside gene matches: 3. The CDR3 contains 12 residues. The germline V gene has CDR1 MNHEY and CDR2 SMNVEV (reference sequence). CDR3 loop: CASSSTGVEQYF. The CDR3 nucleotides are TGTGCCAGCAGTTCGACAGGGGTTGAGCAGTACTTC.

V is TRBV15 and J is TRBJ1-1; no clear D gene. This CDR3 has 15 residues. Germline assignment: CDR1 LNHNV and CDR2 YYDKDF (reference sequence). V was shortened by 5 bases and J by 1 base, with 14 bases between the two germline ends. CDR3 in DNA: TGTGCCACCAGCGCCGGGTGGGATGAGAACACTGAAGCTTTCTTT. Amino acid sequence: CATSAGWDENTEAFF.

V usage is TRBV15 and J usage is TRBJ1-2, with D perhaps matching TRBD1 (6 bases). Trimming stripped 0 bases from V and 3 bases from J, with 11 bases between. CDR1 LNHNV and CDR2 YYDKDF come from the germline V gene (reference sequence). The CDR3 sequence is 15 residues long. Here the CDR3 DNA reads TGTGCCACCAGCAGAGATTGGGAGGGGGACTATGGCTACACCTTC. Translated, it gives CATSRDWEGDYGYTF.

V and J are TRBV7-9 and TRBJ2-7, with D possibly TRBD2 on 5 matching bases. In germline, CDR1 is SEHNR, CDR2 FQNEAQ (reference sequence). V was cut by 6 bases and J by 6 bases, with 12 bases left in between. This CDR3 is 12 amino acids long. The CDR3 protein is CASRFIEGEQYF. CDR3 coding DNA: TGTGCCAGCAGGTTTATCGAGGGCGAGCAGTACTTC.

The rearrangement joins TRBV6-5 to TRBJ1-2; 7 nucleotides match TRBD1. The V and J ends lost 6 bases and 2 bases, in that order; junction bases with no gene match: 6. CDR3 length equals 14 residues. Germline values: CDR1 MNHEY, CDR2 SVGAGI. This CDR3 reads CASSITGENYGYTF. The DNA of the CDR3 is TGTGCCAGCAGCATTACAGGGGAAAACTATGGCTACACCTTC.

The chain couples TRBV27 to TRBJ1-1; 9 positions match TRBD1. V lost 7 bases and J lost 4; bases outside the gene matches: 7. From germline, CDR1 is MNHEY and CDR2 SMNVEV (reference sequence). CDR3 length equals 14 residues. The CDR3 protein is CASMDRGGGTEAFF. The CDR3 bases are TGTGCCAGCATGGACAGGGGTGGGGGCACTGAAGCTTTCTTT.

The J gene is TRBJ2-3, the V gene TRBV9, with TRBD2 matching 8 bases. The CDR3 extends over 14 amino acids. The ends lost 2 bases at V and 4 bases at J; junction bases unmatched: 3. Germline CDR1 reads SGDLS; CDR2 reads YYNGEE. CDR3 in DNA: TGTGCCAGCAGCGTTTCCGGGAGGGCAGATACGCAGTATTTT. It encodes CASSVSGRADTQYF.

Concerning this clone: Other DNA sequences in the same sample also yield this CDR3. The rearrangement uses TRBV9 and TRBJ2-7, with TRBD2 as a possible D gene (6 bases). V was pared by 4 bases and J by 1 base, with 9 bases between. Germline CDR1 is SGDLS and CDR2 is YYNGEE. CDR3 length: 13 residues. Written as DNA, the CDR3 is TGTGCCAGCAGCCCGAGCGGGTCCTACGAGCAGTACTTC. Its protein product is CASSPSGSYEQYF. The complete variable domain, with remaining parts taken from reference TRBV9 and TRBJ2-7, reads DSGVTQTPKHLITATGQRVTLRCSPRSGDLSVYWYQQSLDQGLQFLIQYYNGEERAKGNILERFSAQQFPDLHSELNLSSLELGDSALYFCASSPSGSYEQYFGPGTRLTVT.

Of note for this clone: Other nucleotide sequences in the sample specify the same CDR3. This rearrangement joins TRBV30 to TRBJ2-1; unclear D gene. Germline CDR1 is GTSNPN and CDR2 is SVGIG (reference sequence). The CDR3 runs 13 residues. V was clipped by 0 bases and J by 9 bases, with 12 bases between them. This chain's CDR3 is CAWSVRPEGEQFF. The CDR3 bases are TGTGCCTGGAGTGTACGCCCCGAAGGTGAGCAGTTCTTC.

The chain links TRBV7-2 to TRBJ2-7; D may correspond to TRBD1 or TRBD2 (5 bases each). Germline-derived CDR1 and CDR2 are SGHTA and FQGNSA. V lost 3 bases and J lost 2, with 14 bases in between. The CDR3 has 15 amino acids. The CDR3 sequence: CASSLLGDRTYEQYF. As DNA, the CDR3 is TGTGCCAGCAGCTTGTTGGGGGATCGCACCTACGAGCAGTACTTC. The variable domain in full, completed from reference TRBV7-2 and TRBJ2-7, reads GAGVSQSPSNKVTEKGKDVELRCDPISGHTALYWYRQSLGQGLEFLIYFQGNSAPDKSGLPSDRFSAERTGGSVSTLTIQRTQQEDSAVYLCASSLLGDRTYEQYFGPGTRLTVT.

The chain uses TRBV4-1 and TRBJ1-5; 9 nucleotides align to TRBD1. J lost 4 bases, V lost 2 bases, and 6 bases had no gene match. The CDR3 has 16 residues. Germline-derived CDR1 and CDR2 are MGHRA and YSYEKL. The CDR3 sequence: CASSQISGTGNQPQHF. CDR3 coding DNA: TGCGCCAGCAGCCAAATATCCGGGACAGGGAATCAGCCCCAGCATTTT.

The chain employs TRBV11-2 and TRBJ2-6; unclear D gene. CDR3 length: 16 residues. Germline loops: CDR1 SGHAT, CDR2 FQNNGV. V was trimmed by 4 bases and J by 0 bases, leaving 10 bases between them. The CDR3 nucleotides read TGTGCCAGCAGCTCCCCCAGCTCCTCTGGGGCCAACGTCCTGACTTTC. This gives the protein CASSSPSSSGANVLTF.

Notes on this clone: This sample includes further DNA sequences coding for the same CDR3. The chain is built from TRBV11-2 and TRBJ1-1; D remains unclear. V lost 3 bases to trimming and J lost 5 bases, with 10 bases between them. Germline lookup yields CDR1 SGHAT and CDR2 FQNNGV. The CDR3 has 13 residues. This CDR3 is CASSFGVGTEAFF. The CDR3 nucleotides read TGTGCCAGCAGCTTCGGGGTAGGGACTGAAGCTTTCTTT.

This chain connects TRBV6-1 to TRBJ2-1; D gene uncertain. Between the trimmed V and J ends, which lost 0 bases and 7 bases, there was a span of 7 bases. The germline V gene has CDR1 MNHNS and CDR2 SASEGT. This CDR3 is built from 13 residues. The CDR3 DNA is TGTGCCAGCAGTGAAGCGCTTTTAAATGAGCAGTTCTTC. Translating it yields CASSEALLNEQFF.

In DNA form, the CDR3 reads TGTGCCAGCAGCTTGGGGCCCACCGGGACAGGGTCCGGCAATGAGCAGTTCTTC. Protein sequence: CASSLGPTGTGSGNEQFF. The chain has TRBV5-4 and TRBJ2-1, with TRBD1 matching 9 bases. Trimming removed 0 bases from V and 6 bases from J; junction bases left unmatched: 13. The CDR3 loop spans 18 amino acids. CDR1 and CDR2 (germline): SGHNT, YYREEE (reference sequence).

The rearrangement joins TRBV30 to TRBJ1-2; D perhaps matches TRBD1 (6 bases). Germline V lookup: CDR1 GTSNPN, CDR2 SVGIG (reference sequence). The germline V and J ends were trimmed by 0 bases and 5 bases, with 13 bases remaining between them. The CDR3 contains 14 residues. The CDR3, as DNA: TGTGCCTGGAGTGTACCGCAACAGGGATATGGCTACACCTTC. Protein: CAWSVPQQGYGYTF.

This chain links TRBV18 with TRBJ2-7; D is perhaps TRBD1 or TRBD2 (6 bases each). V dropped 3 bases and J dropped 3 bases, with 12 bases sitting between them. The CDR3 is 14 amino acids. Germline V gives CDR1 KGHSH, CDR2 LQKENI. Here the CDR3 DNA reads TGTGCCAGCTCACCCGGGGGCGCTGACTACGAGCAGTACTTC. This translates into CASSPGGADYEQYF.

This chain links TRBV2 with TRBJ1-1; D call uncertain. Trimming pared 8 bases from V and 3 bases from J, leaving 13 bases between. This CDR3 region has 13 residues. From germline, CDR1 is SNHLY and CDR2 FYNNEI. CDR3 sequence reads: CASDRFADTEAFF. CDR3 nucleotide sequence: TGTGCCAGCGATAGGTTTGCGGACACTGAAGCTTTCTTT.

Note on this clone: This specimen includes other DNA sequences encoding the same CDR3. This chain connects TRBV7-9 to TRBJ2-1, with 11 bases that match TRBD2. V lost 5 bases to trimming and J lost 5 bases; unmatched junction nucleotides: 5. The CDR3 sequence is 15 residues long. CDR1 and CDR2 from the germline V gene are SEHNR and FQNEAQ (reference sequence). The CDR3 DNA sequence: TGTGCCAGCAGCGCCGGGACTAGCGGTAACAATGAGCAGTTCTTC. Amino acids: CASSAGTSGNNEQFF.

The chain combines TRBV5-4 with TRBJ1-1; D possibly corresponds to TRBD1 (5 bases). The germline V gene has CDR1 SGHNT and CDR2 YYREEE (reference sequence). The CDR3 extends over 15 amino acids. Between the trimmed V and J ends, which lost 0 bases and 1 base, there was a span of 10 bases. CDR3 DNA: TGTGCCAGCAGCTTGGCCAGGGCAGCGAACACTGAAGCTTTCTTT. As protein: CASSLARAANTEAFF.

On this clone: Distinct nucleotide sequences in the sample also encode this CDR3. V usage is TRBV4-1 and J usage is TRBJ1-1, with a tentative D call TRBD1 (5 bases). The germline CDR1 and CDR2 sequences are MGHRA and YSYEKL. The CDR3 is made up of 15 amino acids. Between the trimmed V and J ends, which lost 1 base and 4 bases, there was a span of 13 bases. CDR3 in DNA: TGCGCCAGCAGCCAAGTAGGAGGTAGGGGCACTGAAGCTTTCTTT. Its translation is CASSQVGGRGTEAFF.

The chain links TRBV27 to TRBJ2-7; D is uncertain. Trimming removed 5 bases at V and 0 bases at J, with 11 bases between. This CDR3 contains 14 residues. From germline, CDR1 is MNHEY and CDR2 SMNVEV (reference sequence). CDR3 sequence: CASSPNGPSYEQYF. The CDR3 nucleotides read TGTGCCAGCAGTCCAAATGGACCCTCCTACGAGCAGTACTTC.

The chain links TRBV5-4 to TRBJ2-1; D call uncertain. The CDR3 is made up of 14 amino acids. Germline assignment: CDR1 SGHNT and CDR2 YYREEE (reference sequence). Between the trimmed V and J ends, which lost 3 bases and 7 bases, there was a span of 14 bases. The chain's CDR3 is CASSYDMGTNEQFF. CDR3 sequence (DNA): TGTGCCAGCAGCTACGACATGGGTACGAATGAGCAGTTCTTC.

The chain uses TRBV13 and TRBJ2-2; D gene unclear. V lost 5 bases to trimming and J lost 3 bases, with 7 bases between them. This CDR3 spans 13 amino acids. Per germline, CDR1 PRHDT and CDR2 FYEKMQ (reference sequence). CDR3 in DNA: TGTGCCAGCAGCACCGACTACACCGGGGAGCTGTTTTTT. As protein: CASSTDYTGELFF.

To note about this clone: Distinct nucleotide sequences in the sample also encode this CDR3. This chain connects TRBV28 to TRBJ1-6; D may be TRBD1 (6 bases). The CDR3 is 13 amino acids. The germline V gene encodes CDR1 MDHEN and CDR2 SYDVKM. V lost 4 bases and J lost 8, with 9 bases in between. CDR3 sequence (DNA): TGTGCCAGCAGTTACAGGGTTGATTCACCCCTCCACTTT. It specifies CASSYRVDSPLHF.

In this sample, this clone turned up once. The sample contains more than one DNA sequence encoding this CDR3. The J gene is TRBJ2-3, the V gene TRBV5-6; 11 nucleotides line up with TRBD2. V lost 2 bases to trimming and J lost 0 bases; unmatched junction nucleotides: 2. Germline values: CDR1 SGHDT, CDR2 YYEEEE. This CDR3 contains 16 residues. Written as DNA, the CDR3 is TGTGCCAGCAGCTTAGGGACTAGCGGAAGCACAGATACGCAGTATTTT. It specifies CASSLGTSGSTDTQYF.

The V gene is TRBV6-5, the J gene TRBJ2-5, with D perhaps being TRBD1 or TRBD2 (5 bases each). Per the germline V gene, CDR1 is MNHEY and CDR2 is SVGAGI. There are 13 residues in the CDR3. With 6 bases removed from V and 4 bases from J, the gap between germline ends came to 12 bases. The CDR3 nucleotides read TGTGCCAGCAGCCGCCGGGGCGGAGAGACCCAGTACTTC. Encoded protein: CASSRRGGETQYF.